The 18 T cell receptor beta chains presented below share a single source sample, sequenced in a study of T cells expressing NK-cell markers. TCRdb reprocessed the 5' RACE reads and reports one entry per CDR3 protein, with no DNA. Its listing shows fewer than 40,000 distinct CDR3 sequences. Input material: blood T cells: a sorted CD56 or NKG2C T cell subset, CD4+ or CD8+ T cells, or bulk PBMC T cells (not recorded which). These receptors were obtained from a woman between 18 and 70 years old in good health.

The chain couples TRBV20-1 to TRBJ2-1; TCRdb selects TRBD1, and the lack of DNA leaves this call unchecked. This CDR3 has 15 residues. CDR1 DFQATT and CDR2 SNEGSKA come from the germline V gene (reference sequence). CDR3 protein: CSAFALDRRDNEQFF.

The V and J genes are TRBV25-1 and TRBJ1-3; checking the TCRdb D call of TRBD1 is not possible without DNA. CDR1 and CDR2 (germline): MGHDK, SYGVNS. The CDR3 is made up of 13 amino acids. The CDR3 reads CASTGLIGNTIYF.

CDR3 residues: CSARDLASGGELFF. V and J are TRBV20-1 and TRBJ2-2; TCRdb gives TRBD2 as the D gene, but with no DNA this cannot be confirmed. There are 14 residues in the CDR3. The germline V gene has CDR1 DFQATT and CDR2 SNEGSKA (reference sequence).

V is TRBV6-1 and J is TRBJ2-1; the TRBD2 assignment by TCRdb is unverifiable without DNA. Germline values: CDR1 MNHNS, CDR2 SASEGT. This CDR3 contains 14 residues. The CDR3 here is CASSLGGAYNEQFF.

In terms of frequency, this clonotype is medium-sized. V usage is TRBV20-1 and J usage is TRBJ2-1; the TCRdb D gene call, TRBD1, has no DNA to confirm it. Germline CDR1 and CDR2: DFQATT and SNEGSKA (reference sequence). This CDR3 is 14 amino acids long. The CDR3 sequence: CSVRSGADFDEQFF.

The chain recombines TRBV7-3 with TRBJ2-1; the TCRdb D gene call, TRBD2, has no DNA to confirm it. The germline V gene encodes CDR1 SGHTA and CDR2 FQGTGA. CDR3 length: 14 residues. The CDR3 sequence is CASSSSDTYNEQFF.

This chain links TRBV9 with TRBJ2-2; the TRBD2 assignment by TCRdb is unverifiable without DNA. CDR3 length: 17 residues. In germline, CDR1 is SGDLS, CDR2 YYNGEE. Here the CDR3 reads CASSDRLAGGPTGELFF.

The rearrangement uses TRBV7-9 and TRBJ1-4; TCRdb selects TRBD1, and the lack of DNA leaves this call unchecked. The germline CDR1 and CDR2 sequences are SEHNR and FQNEAQ (reference sequence). The CDR3 has 16 residues. CDR3 sequence: CASSTFTGATNEKLFF.

The chain links TRBV11-2 to TRBJ2-3; the D gene TCRdb calls, TRBD2, cannot be checked with no DNA. Looked up from germline, CDR1 is SGHAT and CDR2 is FQNNGV. The CDR3 sequence is 16 residues long. This CDR3 reads CASSLDPAGGLDTQYF.

The chain carries TRBV9 and TRBJ1-1; TCRdb outputs TRBD1, but without DNA this stays unchecked. CDR1 is SGDLS and CDR2 is YYNGEE in the germline V gene. The length of the CDR3 is 14 residues. The CDR3 sequence is CASSVDGDSTEAFF. The full variable domain, rest sourced from reference TRBV9 and TRBJ1-1, is DSGVTQTPKHLITATGQRVTLRCSPRSGDLSVYWYQQSLDQGLQFLIQYYNGEERAKGNILERFSAQQFPDLHSELNLSSLELGDSALYFCASSVDGDSTEAFFGQGTRLTVV.

V usage is TRBV4-1 and J usage is TRBJ2-1; TCRdb lists TRBD2, though no DNA is available to test this call. The CDR3 loop spans 15 amino acids. Germline assignment: CDR1 MGHRA and CDR2 YSYEKL. CDR3 in amino acids: CASRLASGSYNEQFF.

The chain combines TRBV4-2 with TRBJ1-1; with no DNA, the TCRdb D assignment of TRBD1 cannot be verified. The CDR3 consists of 15 residues. Per the germline V gene, CDR1 is LGHNA and CDR2 is YNFKEQ. The CDR3 sequence: CASSQEEQGNTEAFF.

This chain's CDR3 is CASTDPTSGRLDEQFF. The chain is built from TRBV6-1 and TRBJ2-1; with no DNA, the TCRdb D assignment of TRBD2 cannot be verified. The CDR3 is made up of 16 amino acids. CDR1 and CDR2 from the germline V gene are MNHNS and SASEGT.

The chain links TRBV5-1 to TRBJ2-7; the D call of TRBD2 rests on TCRdb alone, since no DNA is present to check it. The CDR3 totals 14 residues. Germline CDR1 and CDR2: SGHRS and YFSETQ. Here the CDR3 reads CASSLELERDEQYF.

The J gene is TRBJ2-5, the V gene TRBV2; there is no DNA to check the TCRdb D call of TRBD2. CDR1 and CDR2 from the germline V gene are SNHLY and FYNNEI. CDR3 length: 12 amino acids. The CDR3 protein is CARQGGSETQYF.

This chain joins TRBV12-3 or TRBV12-4 and TRBJ1-2. This CDR3 has 14 amino acids. CDR3 residues: CASSLTESGYGYTF.

The CDR3: CASSISGRAYTGELFF. The V gene is TRBV7-6, the J gene TRBJ2-2; the TCRdb D gene call, TRBD2, has no DNA to confirm it. CDR1 SGHVS and CDR2 FNYEAQ come from the germline V gene. The CDR3 covers 16 residues.

V and J are TRBV9 and TRBJ1-2; TCRdb calls TRBD1, which cannot be checked without DNA. The germline V gene encodes CDR1 SGDLS and CDR2 YYNGEE. The CDR3 is 16 amino acids. The CDR3 region is CASSVATGQESYGYTF. Full variable domain (outside the CDR3, taken from reference TRBV9 and TRBJ1-2): DSGVTQTPKHLITATGQRVTLRCSPRSGDLSVYWYQQSLDQGLQFLIQYYNGEERAKGNILERFSAQQFPDLHSELNLSSLELGDSALYFCASSVATGQESYGYTFGSGTRLTVV.